The rows below give T cell receptor beta chains drawn from one sample of a study of cytomegalovirus exposure and HLA in healthy donors. Here immunoSEQ multiplex PCR was the method, and the copy in TCRdb shows in-frame clones only, minus some. The table has under 200,000 clones, about 83% seen once. Sequenced: PBMCs. These receptors originate from a woman aged 25 to 45 in good health and CMV-seropositive. Each CDR3 is given with its conserved first and last residue. Fields, in order: J gene, V gene, clone size, D gene, CDR3 DNA, CDR3 protein. The D gene is left open where the match is weak. The size entry is marked missing in some rows and otherwise reads once, few, many or a size class.

J: TRBJ2-3
V: TRBV6-6
size: once
D: NA
DNA: TGTGCCAGCGGGGGACTGCCGCCCGTTATGGGAGATACGCAGTATTTT
CDR3: CASGGLPPVMGDTQYF

J: TRBJ2-1
V: TRBV7-9
size: NA
D: NA
DNA: TGTGCCAGCAGCTTAGCCCTTCACAATGAGCAGTTCTTC
CDR3: CASSLALHNEQFF

J: TRBJ2-3
V: TRBV10-2
size: few
D: TRBD2
DNA: TGCGCCAGCAGTCGACTAGCGGGAGTCGGAGATACGCAGTATTTT
CDR3: CASSRLAGVGDTQYF

J: TRBJ2-1
V: TRBV6-5
size: NA
D: TRBD2
DNA: TGTGCCAGCAGTTACGAGACTAGCGGGAGTAAGAATGAGCAGTTCTTC
CDR3: CASSYETSGSKNEQFF

J: TRBJ1-3
V: TRBV7-2
size: few
D: NA
DNA: TGTGCCAGCAGCGATATGTTTCGGACAACTGGAAACACCATATATTTT
CDR3: CASSDMFRTTGNTIYF

J: TRBJ1-5
V: TRBV28
size: NA
D: NA
DNA: TGTGCCAGCAGCCGAAGACAGTTTCAGCCCCAGCATTTT
CDR3: CASSRRQFQPQHF

J: TRBJ1-3
V: TRBV5-5
size: NA
D: TRBD1
DNA: TGTGCCAGCAGCTTAAACAGGGGGCTAGGGAACACCATATATTTT
CDR3: CASSLNRGLGNTIYF

J: TRBJ2-1
V: TRBV19
size: NA
D: NA
DNA: TGTGCCAGTATGGGCGGGATGAACTACAATGAGCAGTTCTTC
CDR3: CASMGGMNYNEQFF

J: TRBJ1-5
V: TRBV29-1
size: NA
D: TRBD1
DNA: TGCAGCGCTGGACAGGCTAATGAGCCCCAGCATTTT
CDR3: CSAGQANEPQHF

J: TRBJ1-5
V: TRBV18
size: NA
D: NA
DNA: TGTGCCAGCTCACGACAGGGCAATCAGCCCCAGCATTTT
CDR3: CASSRQGNQPQHF

J: TRBJ1-5
V: TRBV6-1
size: NA
D: NA
DNA: TGTGCCAGCAGTAAAGACAGTTACAATCAGCCCCAGCATTTT
CDR3: CASSKDSYNQPQHF

J: TRBJ2-3
V: TRBV19
size: NA
D: NA
DNA: TGTGCCAGTAGTCCCGGACAGACTATCACAGATACGCAGTATTTT
CDR3: CASSPGQTITDTQYF

J: TRBJ2-1
V: TRBV15
size: NA
D: NA
DNA: TGTGCCACCAGCAGAGATGCACAGGGTTACAATGAGCAGTTCTTC
CDR3: CATSRDAQGYNEQFF

J: TRBJ2-1
V: TRBV5-1
size: NA
D: NA
DNA: TGCGCCAGCAGCGGCCTAGGTGTCGGCAATGAGCAGTTCTTC
CDR3: CASSGLGVGNEQFF

J: TRBJ1-2
V: TRBV28
size: once
D: TRBD1
DNA: TGTGCCAGCACAGACAGGGCGAACTATGGCTACACCTTC
CDR3: CASTDRANYGYTF

J: TRBJ2-5
V: TRBV28
size: NA
D: NA
DNA: TGTGCCAGCAGTTTAACCTCTCGGGAGACCCAGTACTTC
CDR3: CASSLTSRETQYF

J: TRBJ2-5
V: TRBV28
size: NA
D: NA
DNA: TGTGCCAGCAGTTTATTGGGGACACAAGAGACCCAGTACTTC
CDR3: CASSLLGTQETQYF

J: TRBJ1-2
V: TRBV18
size: NA
D: NA
DNA: TGTGCCAGCTCCCCGGACAGCCGCTATGGCTACACCTTC
CDR3: CASSPDSRYGYTF

J: TRBJ1-1
V: TRBV7-9
size: few
D: NA
DNA: TGTGCCAGCGGCCCTGAAGCTTTCTTT
CDR3: CASGPEAFF

J: TRBJ1-4
V: TRBV11-2
size: NA
D: NA
DNA: TGTGCCAGCAGCCGAGCGGGGTTTGTAGAAAAACTGTTTTTT
CDR3: CASSRAGFVEKLFF

J: TRBJ1-1
V: TRBV5-4
size: NA
D: TRBD1
DNA: TGTGCCGGCAGCCCCGGGACAGGGATGAACACTGAAGCTTTCTTT
CDR3: CAGSPGTGMNTEAFF

J: TRBJ2-1
V: TRBV10-2
size: NA
D: NA
DNA: TGCGCCAGCCTGGGACTCGGCAATGAGCAGTTCTTC
CDR3: CASLGLGNEQFF

J: TRBJ1-2
V: TRBV6-5
size: NA
D: TRBD1
DNA: TGTGCCAGCAGCAGGGGGACAGTAAACTATGGCTACACCTTC
CDR3: CASSRGTVNYGYTF

J: TRBJ2-7
V: TRBV7-9
size: once
D: TRBD2
DNA: TGTGCCAGCAGCTCGGGACTAGCGGGAGTGACGCAGTACTTC
CDR3: CASSSGLAGVTQYF

J: TRBJ2-3
V: TRBV2
size: NA
D: TRBD2
DNA: TGTGCCAGTAGTTTTACTAGCGGGAGAACAGATACGCAGTATTTT
CDR3: CASSFTSGRTDTQYF

J: TRBJ1-6
V: TRBV5-4
size: NA
D: TRBD1
DNA: TGTGCCAGCAGCTTTGGTGACAGGGGTCTCTATAATTCACCCCTCCACTTT
CDR3: CASSFGDRGLYNSPLHF

J: TRBJ2-1
V: TRBV27
size: NA
D: TRBD2
DNA: TGTGCCAGCAGTGTTAGCGGGAGGGCCTTAAATGAGCAGTTCTTC
CDR3: CASSVSGRALNEQFF

J: TRBJ1-1
V: TRBV14
size: NA
D: TRBD1
DNA: TGTGCCAGCACCGGGACAGCGACAGAAGCTTTCTTT
CDR3: CASTGTATEAFF

J: TRBJ2-1
V: TRBV6-1
size: NA
D: TRBD1
DNA: TGTGCCAGCAGACCCCGGGACAGGGTATTCAATGAGCAGTTCTTC
CDR3: CASRPRDRVFNEQFF

J: TRBJ1-1
V: TRBV11-2
size: NA
D: NA
DNA: TGTGCCAGCAGCTTAGAGCCGGGGAAAGCTTTCTTT
CDR3: CASSLEPGKAFF

J: TRBJ1-5
V: TRBV28
size: NA
D: NA
DNA: TGTGCCAGCAGTTTTCTAAGCAATCAGCCCCAGCATTTT
CDR3: CASSFLSNQPQHF

J: TRBJ2-7
V: TRBV19
size: few
D: TRBD1
DNA: TGTGCCAGTAGTATCGGACAGGGTAAAAACGAGCAGTACTTC
CDR3: CASSIGQGKNEQYF

J: TRBJ1-5
V: TRBV28
size: NA
D: NA
DNA: TGTGCCAGCAGCCCGGGCCTAGGGGATCAGCCCCAGCATTTT
CDR3: CASSPGLGDQPQHF

J: TRBJ2-6
V: TRBV19
size: NA
D: NA
DNA: TGTGCCAGTAGTATAGTTCGACACCCGCCCGGGGACAAGGGATCTGGGGCCAACGTCCTGACTTTC
CDR3: CASSIVRHPPGDKGSGANVLTF

J: TRBJ2-1
V: TRBV5-8
size: NA
D: NA
DNA: TGTGCCAGCAGCTTGGGATCTAGAACTTACAATGAGCAGTTCTTC
CDR3: CASSLGSRTYNEQFF

J: TRBJ1-5
V: TRBV7-8
size: NA
D: TRBD1
DNA: TGTGCCAGCAGCTTGACAGGGCAGTTTAGTCAGCCCCAGCATTTT
CDR3: CASSLTGQFSQPQHF

J: TRBJ2-1
V: TRBV19
size: NA
D: NA
DNA: TGTGCCAGTAGTCTACGCCGCAATGAGCAGTTCTTC
CDR3: CASSLRRNEQFF

J: TRBJ2-2
V: TRBV27
size: NA
D: NA
DNA: TGTGCCAGCAGTTCATTTTTGAGCGGGGAGCTGTTTTTT
CDR3: CASSSFLSGELFF

J: TRBJ1-3
V: TRBV9
size: NA
D: NA
DNA: TGTGCCAGCAGCGTAGGTCCCAGGACAGCCACCTCTGGAAACACCATATATTTT
CDR3: CASSVGPRTATSGNTIYF

J: TRBJ1-1
V: TRBV11-2
size: NA
D: TRBD1
DNA: TGTGCCAGCAGCCCAGTTGACAGGGGGCTGGAACCTTTCTTT
CDR3: CASSPVDRGLEPFF

J: TRBJ1-4
V: TRBV4-2
size: NA
D: NA
DNA: TGTGCCAGCAGCCTCCGACAGGACTCCCGACAGAATGAAAAACTGTTTTTT
CDR3: CASSLRQDSRQNEKLFF

J: TRBJ2-7
V: TRBV6-5
size: NA
D: NA
DNA: TGTGCCAGCAGTTACCTGGGTAGGGTGCCGGAGGACGAGCAGTACTTC
CDR3: CASSYLGRVPEDEQYF